This is a list of T cell receptor beta chains from one sample in a study of CD8+ T cells in alopecia areata. Sequenced by immunoSEQ multiplex PCR; TCRdb stores in-frame clones only, minus some. The repertoire includes under 200,000 clones, approximately 60% of them detected once, and 13% to 15% sits in the top ten. The source was CD4+ T cells sorted from blood, collected at week 24, from a patient treated with tofacitinib. The origin of the receptors is a human donor with alopecia areata. CDR3s include the opening cysteine and the closing phenylalanine or tryptophan. The D gene is left open where the match is weak. Clone size is given for some rows only: seen once, a few or many times, or a class if the clone is expanded.

TRBD2	14	TRBV19	TRBJ2-7	.	TGTGCCAGTAGCCGGACTAGAGGGGCCTACGAGCAGTACTTC	CASSRTRGAYEQYF
.	15	TRBV7-9	TRBJ2-2	.	TGTGCCAGCAGCTTAGGATCTGTCTTCGGCGGGGAGCTGTTTTTT	CASSLGSVFGGELFF
.	13	TRBV10-3	TRBJ1-2	few	TGTGCCATCAGTCAGGGTTCGAGCTATGGCTACACCTTC	CAISQGSSYGYTF
.	16	TRBV5-6	TRBJ2-1	few	TGTGCCAGCAGCTTGGGTGGACTGTACGCCTACAATGAGCAGTTCTTC	CASSLGGLYAYNEQFF
.	13	TRBV10-3	TRBJ1-1	few	TGTGCCATCAGTGGGGACGACGTTGGCGGGGCTTTCTTT	CAISGDDVGGAFF
TRBD1	14	TRBV27	TRBJ1-5	.	TGTGCCAGCAGCCCCGGACAGGGCAATCAGCCCCAGCATTTT	CASSPGQGNQPQHF
.	13	TRBV30	TRBJ1-6	.	TGTGCCTGGATGCAGGGATCGAATTCACCCCTCCACTTT	CAWMQGSNSPLHF
.	15	TRBV6-6	TRBJ1-2	.	TGTGCCAGCAGTCATCCTCGGGACGGCTTCTATGGCTACACCTTC	CASSHPRDGFYGYTF
TRBD1	13	TRBV25-1	TRBJ1-4	.	TGTGCCAGCAGGGAGACAGGGGATGAAAAACTGTTTTTT	CASRETGDEKLFF
.	13	TRBV29-1	TRBJ1-1	.	TGCAGCGTTGGCGACAGGTTGAACACTGAAGCTTTCTTT	CSVGDRLNTEAFF
TRBD1	15	TRBV29-1	TRBJ2-6	few	TGCAGCGTTGATCCCGACAGGGGTGGGGCCAACGTCCTGACTTTC	CSVDPDRGGANVLTF
.	13	TRBV6-5	TRBJ1-6	few	TGTGCCAGCACCAACGGGGGGTACTCACCCCTCCACTTT	CASTNGGYSPLHF
TRBD1	15	TRBV7-6	TRBJ1-4	.	TGTGCCAGCAGCTTCAGGGGGACAGGGGATGAAAAACTGTTTTTT	CASSFRGTGDEKLFF
.	12	TRBV6-5	TRBJ1-6	once	TGTGCCAGCAGTGAACAGGATTCACCCCTCCACTTT	CASSEQDSPLHF
.	11	TRBV28	TRBJ1-2	few	TGTGCCATTAGGACCGGATATGGCTACACCTTC	CAIRTGYGYTF
.	16	TRBV7-9	TRBJ1-2	.	TGTGCCAGCAGCTCAATAGTTAGGGGACAAAACTATGGCTACACCTTC	CASSSIVRGQNYGYTF
.	11	TRBV29-1	TRBJ2-5	.	TGCAGCGTTGACAGTGGGCAGACCCAGTACTTC	CSVDSGQTQYF
TRBD1	14	TRBV7-2	TRBJ2-7	.	TGTGCCAGCAGCTTATCGCAGGGGGCCTACGAGCAGTACTTC	CASSLSQGAYEQYF
.	13	TRBV7-9	TRBJ1-5	.	TGTGCCAGCAGCCAGGATAGCAATCAGCCCCAGCATTTT	CASSQDSNQPQHF
TRBD1	13	TRBV29-1	TRBJ2-7	few	TGCAGCGTTCAAGGGGGACAGGGATCCGAGCAGTACTTC	CSVQGGQGSEQYF
.	13	TRBV5-1	TRBJ2-5	.	TGCGCCAGCAGCTTCGGGGCTAGGGAGACCCAGTACTTC	CASSFGARETQYF
TRBD1	16	TRBV30	TRBJ1-5	.	TGTGCCTGGAGCGGGCCGGACAGGGAGTTGTTCCAGCCCCAGCATTTT	CAWSGPDRELFQPQHF
TRBD1	15	TRBV6-5	TRBJ2-7	few	TGTGCCAGCAGTTACCGCGGACAGGGAACCTACGAGCAGTACTTC	CASSYRGQGTYEQYF
TRBD1	10	TRBV29-1	TRBJ2-7	few	TGCAGCGTGTTCACAGGGGAGAAGTACTTC	CSVFTGEKYF
.	12	TRBV30	TRBJ2-3	.	TGTGCCTGGGCGACGGGGACCGATACGCAGTATTTT	CAWATGTDTQYF
TRBD1	14	TRBV30	TRBJ2-5	.	TGTGCCTGGAGCAGAGGACAGGGTGGCGAGACCCAGTACTTC	CAWSRGQGGETQYF